This T cell receptor beta chain derives from a study of cytomegalovirus exposure and HLA in healthy donors. Worth noting for this clone: The target antigen is unknown.

V dropped 6 bases and J dropped 1 base, with 9 bases sitting between them. CDR1 MNHEY and CDR2 SVGAGI come from the germline V gene. This CDR3 has 13 amino acids. Profiling relied on immunoSEQ multiplex PCR, and the TCRdb table lists in-frame clones only, not all of them. The sample consists of 250,000 or so clones, roughly nine tenths of them appearing once. Study observations and caveats: Cytomegalovirus-associated TCR beta chains were listed, numbering some 180. Published work reported that the classifier diagnosed cytomegalovirus status with high specificity and sensitivity. It was found in a later analysis that first-cohort TCR clusters tended to co-occur in the 90 to 150 validation repertoires.

The donors were part of the roughly 120-subject validation cohort, which stood apart from the roughly 730-subject first cohort. The specimen sequenced was PBMCs. This chain uses TRBV6-5 with TRBJ1-1; D possibly corresponds to TRBD1 (6 bases). This receptor was taken from a man aged 18-30 years in good health and CMV-seropositive. CDR3 protein: CASSLDRNTEAFF. The CDR3 DNA reads as TGTGCCAGCAGCCTGGACAGGAACACTGAAGCTTTCTTT.